The source of this T cell receptor beta chain is a study of blood T cell repertoires in COVID-19 (dated by TCRdb to about 2020). About the investigation overall: Collaborator samples came from the United States, Italy and Spain and covered acute and convalescent phases of COVID-19. The material from the prospective study consisted of cDNA or gDNA derived from T cells, B-cell-depleted T cells, or PBMCs. Deeply sampled blood TCRbeta repertoires from subjects exposed to, actively infected with, or recovered from COVID-19 were included in the dataset. A freely available public database, intended as a resource for researchers studying the immune response to SARS-CoV-2, is where the repertoires were released. The samples were drawn from two sources: the first 160 participants of the ongoing ImmuneRACE study, and approximately 1,300 subjects contributed by 6 global collaborators. The sample metadata nearly always contained a de-identified subject ID, COVID-19 status, age in years and sex. Where HLA class I and class II types were available, the types were taken from metadata supplied by the sample provider, not from assay-based typing.

The germline V gene (reference sequence) gives CDR1 as GTSNPN and CDR2 as SVGIG. The CDR3 holds 14 amino acids from the cysteine to the phenylalanine. The entry retains the CDR3 DNA only, 42 bases that are in frame from base 1. The V and J ends are trimmed by 1 base and 4 bases, leaving 13 bases between them. The immunoSEQ Assay, a bias-controlled multiplex PCR, was used to amplify TCRbeta CDR3 regions from genomic DNA. Per the authors' processing: The number of nucleated cells in each sample was estimated by amplification of reference gene primers within the assay. To quantify the absolute abundance of each unique TCRbeta CDR3 rearrangement, sequence reads were collapsed and filtered. Productive Simpson clonality was computed per sample as the square root of Simpson's diversity index over productive rearrangements. What TCRdb holds here is the immuneACCESS table cut down to in-frame rearrangements. Part of the clones is not present; checked against another copy, under half of the missing clones reflect an unresolved V gene, and the others are unexplained. The V and J calls and clone size are taken from that table; D and trimming were inferred from the DNA. This sample gives around 200,000 clones in total; approximately 80% of them show up just once. The ten top clones hold about 10% of the sample.

Note on this clone: Its specific antigen is unknown. Nothing much larger sits one base from this clone, and base qualities are not available.

Overall study outcomes, separate from this receptor: The amount of clinical and demographic metadata varied by source and participant and was provided uncurated.

The collaborating institutions used their own protocols to collect whole blood in K2EDTA tubes. Collaborator samples were shipped for TCRbeta analysis as frozen whole blood, isolated PBMCs, or DNA extracted from either sample type. The TCR comes from an elderly woman with acute or convalescent COVID-19. Sequencing was done on a sample of peripheral blood. Recombination linked TRBV30 to TRBJ1-1, with an unclear D gene assignment. The CDR3 region has the sequence CAWSAPDTGTEAFF. Read as DNA, the sequence is TGTGCCTGGAGTGCCCCCGACACTGGCACTGAAGCTTTCTTT. Beyond the CDR3, the reference TRBV30 and TRBJ1-1 genes provide the residues; the full variable domain reads: SQTIHQWPATLVQPVGSPLSLECTVEGTSNPNLYWYRQAAGRGLQLLFYSVGIGQISSEVPQNLSASRPQDRQFILSSKKLLLSDSGFYLCAWSAPDTGTEAFFGQGTRLTVV.